Here is one TCR beta chain with its context. The data were produced by immunoSEQ multiplex PCR, yet TCRdb's version contains in-frame clones alone and is incomplete. The top ten clones hold roughly 4.8% of a sample with about 45,000 clones, about four fifths of them seen once. The sample belongs to a study of T cell clonotyping in hematopoietic cell transplantation. As to time point: recipient sample about 28 days before transplant, after cytoreduction. Recipient blood drawn about 28 days pretransplant and days 30, 100, 180 after. V gave up 0 bases and J gave up 0 bases; unmatched junction bases: 1. This CDR3 has 16 residues. Germline assignment: CDR1 MGHRA and CDR2 YSYEKL.

This rearrangement joins TRBV4-1 to TRBJ2-3, with 9 nucleotides matching TRBD2. This specimen was peripheral blood mononuclear cells, taken before stem cell transplant. The receptor comes from a man aged 55 to 70 with myelodysplastic syndrome. Some clones in this sample may be carry-over from other donors' samples. In DNA, the CDR3 is TGCGCCAGCAGCCAAGAACTAGCGGGTAGCACAGATACGCAGTATTTT. Translating it yields CASSQELAGSTDTQYF.